These 5 T cell receptor beta chains share one sample of origin, sequenced in a study of control samples from healthy donors and cancer patients. Sequencing used immunoSEQ multiplex PCR; TCRdb keeps in-frame clones, though not all of them. The data show roughly 100,000 clones, with 91% seen just once and roughly 0.9% held by the top ten. Sequences were obtained from blood. These TCRs come from a woman aged 30 to 39 in good health.

V is TRBV11-3 and J is TRBJ1-1, with 7 bases fitting TRBD1. J gave up 2 bases and V 5 bases, and 5 bases lay outside the gene matches. The length of the CDR3 is 14 residues. Germline values: CDR1 SGHNT, CDR2 YENEEA. CDR3 protein: CASSLRGSNTEAFF. CDR3 nucleotides: TGTGCCAGCAGCCTCAGGGGGTCTAACACTGAAGCTTTCTTT.

The V gene is TRBV3-1 (or the pseudogene TRBV3-2), the J gene TRBJ2-2; 8 positions match TRBD1. Germline V gene data show CDR1 as LGHDT and CDR2 as YNNKEL (reference sequence). V lost 4 bases to trimming and J lost 3 bases; unmatched junction nucleotides: 4. The CDR3 is made up of 15 amino acids. In nucleotides, the CDR3 is TGTGCCAGCAGCCTGGGACAGGCCTACACCGGGGAGCTGTTTTTT. Encoded protein: CASSLGQAYTGELFF.

The chain combines TRBV28 with TRBJ1-2; D gene ambiguous. This CDR3 region has 13 residues. Looked up from germline, CDR1 is MDHEN and CDR2 is SYDVKM. V dropped 11 bases and J dropped 3 bases, with 16 bases sitting between them. The CDR3 DNA follows: TGTGCCGCCGCGCCGATGCCCTACTATGGCTACACCTTC. Translation gives CAAAPMPYYGYTF.

The chain employs TRBV5-1 and TRBJ1-3, with D perhaps TRBD1 (6 bases). The CDR3 sequence is 13 residues long. V lost 4 bases and J lost 2, with 7 bases in between. The germline V gene has CDR1 SGHRS and CDR2 YFSETQ. In DNA, the CDR3 is TGCGCCAGCAGCCCAGGGGCTGGAAACACCATATATTTT. Protein: CASSPGAGNTIYF.

The V call is TRBV7-2, the J call TRBJ2-3, with TRBD2 identical over 10 bases. The junction had 3 bases not matched to a gene; V was cut back by 5 bases and J by 4 bases. Germline CDR1 is SGHTA and CDR2 is FQGNSA. The CDR3 totals 14 residues. The CDR3 sequence: CASSPGLASDTQYF. The CDR3 nucleotides read TGTGCCAGCAGCCCGGGACTAGCGTCAGATACGCAGTATTTT.